A single sample is the source of the 10 T cell receptor beta chains below, sequenced in a study of T cells after yellow fever vaccination (dated by TCRdb to the late 2010s). This specimen's treatment or condition label, per the study, means: live attenuated yellow fever vaccine strain. The method behind the library was 5' RACE. The listed sequencing device is Illumina NovaSeq 6000. TCRdb redid the processing of the public reads, applying fastp at Q25 and MiXCR, and retained in-frame beta chains. Records with the same CDR3 protein are collapsed into one entry carrying the most frequent genes and DNA. In this sample the table shows 350,000 to 450,000 distinct CDR3 sequences, over 15% of which occur a single time. Over 15% of the sample goes to the ten largest clones. This specimen was PBMCs, taken before the yellow fever booster vaccination. These receptors were collected from a young man who received the YFV17D yellow fever vaccine.

This clonotype occurred a few times. The chain has TRBV7-8 and TRBJ2-5, with D possibly being TRBD2 (7 bases). Per germline, CDR1 SGHVS and CDR2 FQNEAQ. This CDR3 region has 11 residues. The CDR3 DNA reads TGTGCTGGGGGGGGCGCGGAGACCCAGTACTTC. Amino acids: CAGGGAETQYF.

In its sample, this clonotype was seen a few times. V gene TRBV7-3 combines with J gene TRBJ2-2; D is unresolved. V lost 5 bases and J lost 2, with 9 bases in between. Germline-derived CDR1 and CDR2 are SGHTA and FQGTGA. The CDR3 has 14 amino acids. Here the CDR3 reads CASSPDLNTGELFF. The CDR3 nucleotides read TGTGCCAGCAGCCCCGATCTAAACACCGGGGAGCTGTTTTTT.

V gene TRBV9 combines with J gene TRBJ1-6, with D maybe TRBD1 (6 bases). This CDR3 has 15 residues. Germline V gene sequence: CDR1 SGDLS, CDR2 YYNGEE. V lost 0 bases and J lost 3, with 7 bases in between. The CDR3, as DNA: TGTGCCAGCAGCGTAGAAGGGGGCTATAATTCACCCCTCCACTTT. Translated: CASSVEGGYNSPLHF.

J is TRBJ2-1 and V is TRBV7-8; D remains ambiguous. Trimming removed 2 bases at V and 7 bases at J, with 12 bases between. In germline, CDR1 is SGHVS, CDR2 FQNEAQ. The CDR3 is 14 residues long. DNA of the CDR3: TGTGCCAGCAGCTTATGGGTCTCCTTGAATGAGCAGTTCTTC. Protein sequence: CASSLWVSLNEQFF.

This clonotype was seen a handful of times. The V and J genes are TRBV5-5 and TRBJ2-7; tentatively, D is TRBD2 (6 bases). The CDR3 contains 13 residues. Germline loops: CDR1 SGHKS, CDR2 YYEKEE (reference sequence). Trimming took off 3 bases at V and 4 bases at J, with 11 bases between the two ends. The CDR3 region is CASSSPRGYEQYF. The CDR3, as DNA: TGTGCCAGCAGCTCGCCACGGGGGTACGAGCAGTACTTC.

CDR3 bases: TGCGCCAGCAGCTCTACGGGACCAGATTGGCGTTCACCCCTCCACTTT. This gives the protein CASSSTGPDWRSPLHF. The chain is built from TRBV5-1 and TRBJ1-6, with TRBD1 as a possible D gene (5 bases). Between the trimmed V and J ends, which lost 3 bases and 9 bases, there was a span of 19 bases. This CDR3 comprises 16 residues. The germline gives CDR1 SGHRS, CDR2 YFSETQ.

This clonotype occurred a few times. This chain connects TRBV12-3 or TRBV12-4 to TRBJ1-1; D is perhaps TRBD1 (5 bases). The germline V and J ends were trimmed by 6 bases and 0 bases, with 8 bases remaining between them. The CDR3 is made up of 13 amino acids. The CDR3 DNA follows: TGTGCCAGCAGACAGGAGTTGAACACTGAAGCTTTCTTT. Translated, it gives CASRQELNTEAFF.

This sequence joins TRBV6-5 and TRBJ2-5; D gene uncertain. Per the germline V gene, CDR1 is MNHEY and CDR2 is SVGAGI. Trimming pared 5 bases from V and 5 bases from J, leaving 9 bases between. This CDR3 has 12 amino acids. CDR3 in amino acids: CASSHGGETQYF. The CDR3 coding sequence is TGTGCCAGCAGTCACGGTGGGGAGACCCAGTACTTC.

This sequence joins TRBV20-1 and TRBJ2-5; D is possibly TRBD2 (6 bases). There are 16 residues in the CDR3. V dropped 0 bases and J dropped 2 bases, with 16 bases sitting between them. The V gene's germline CDR1 is DFQATT and CDR2 SNEGSKA (reference sequence). The CDR3 loop reads CSARDRNSGAQETQYF. Here the CDR3 DNA reads TGCAGTGCTAGAGATCGAAATAGCGGAGCACAAGAGACCCAGTACTTC.

This clonotype was seen a handful of times. This sequence joins TRBV10-3 and TRBJ2-1, with 8 bases lining up with TRBD2. The V segment lost 3 bases and the J segment 8 bases; nucleotides outside the gene matches: 3. There are 13 residues in the CDR3. The germline gives CDR1 ENHRY, CDR2 SYGVKD. CDR3 nucleotides: TGTGCCATCAGTGAAGGACTAGCATATGAGCAGTTCTTC. Amino acids: CAISEGLAYEQFF.